The rows below give T cell receptor beta chains drawn from one sample of a study of blood T cell repertoires in COVID-19. Generated by immunoSEQ multiplex PCR, the TCRdb table keeps only in-frame clones and is missing some. The sample yields fewer than 350,000 clones, over 75% seen once. Material: peripheral blood. These receptors came from a woman aged 45-60 years who had recovered from COVID-19. Each CDR3 is given with its conserved first and last residue. A D gene is named only where the DNA matches it firmly. Only part of the rows carry a size: once, few, many, or a class if the clone is expanded.

V	size	D	J	CDR3	DNA
TRBV6-2/TRBV6-3	once	TRBD2	TRBJ2-1	CASSDKLAGGLEQFF	TGTGCCAGCAGTGACAAACTAGCGGGAGGGCTTGAGCAGTTCTTC
TRBV7-2	once	.	TRBJ2-7	CASSHISYSRNEQYF	TGTGCCAGCAGCCACATTAGTTACAGCAGAAACGAGCAGTACTTC
TRBV18	.	.	TRBJ1-3	CASSPPLLNTIYF	TGTGCCAGCTCACCACCCCTTCTGAACACCATATATTTT
TRBV5-1	.	TRBD1	TRBJ2-3	CASSLDGRGPDTQYF	TGCGCCAGCAGCTTGGATGGTAGGGGGCCAGATACGCAGTATTTT
TRBV4-3	.	.	TRBJ2-7	CASSQDRMREQYF	TGCGCCAGCAGCCAAGATCGCATGAGAGAGCAGTACTTC
TRBV11-2	.	TRBD1	TRBJ2-7	CASRNLGQDAYEQYF	TGTGCCAGCAGGAACCTGGGACAGGACGCCTACGAGCAGTACTTC
TRBV7-9	many	TRBD1	TRBJ1-1	CASSDRGPLEAFF	TGTGCCAGCTCCGACAGGGGGCCATTAGAAGCTTTCTTT
TRBV28	.	TRBD1	TRBJ1-4	CASSQTGYLGSEKLFF	TGTGCCAGCAGTCAGACAGGGTACCTTGGAAGCGAAAAACTGTTTTTT
TRBV19	.	.	TRBJ2-2	CASSVGTGLTGELFF	TGTGCCAGTAGTGTCGGGACTGGCCTCACCGGGGAGCTGTTTTTT
TRBV3-1/TRBV3-2	.	TRBD1	TRBJ2-6	CASSRTGQRYFSGANVLTF	TGTGCCAGCAGCCGAACGGGACAGCGATACTTCTCTGGGGCCAACGTCCTGACTTTC
TRBV5-1	.	TRBD2	TRBJ2-2	CASSFSSGGADTGELFF	TGCGCCAGCAGCTTTTCTAGCGGGGGGGCCGACACCGGGGAGCTGTTTTTT
TRBV6-5	.	.	TRBJ1-1	CASSYGPGNTEAFF	TGTGCCAGCAGTTACGGTCCAGGGAACACTGAAGCTTTCTTT
TRBV6-5	.	.	TRBJ1-4	CASIFSEKLFF	TGTGCCAGCATTTTTAGTGAAAAACTGTTTTTT
TRBV7-9	.	TRBD1	TRBJ1-4	CASSPDATGGTEKLFF	TGTGCCAGCAGCCCAGACGCGACAGGGGGGACTGAAAAACTGTTTTTT
TRBV21-1	.	.	TRBJ1-1	CASSKGQGQAFF	TGTGCCAGCAGCAAAGGACAGGGTCAAGCTTTCTTT
TRBV28	.	.	TRBJ2-5	CASSLSDSRETQYF	TGTGCCAGCAGTTTATCGGACAGCAGGGAGACCCAGTACTTC
TRBV7-9	.	.	TRBJ1-6	CASSKTGPLSPLHF	TGTGCCAGCAGTAAGACAGGCCCTTTGTCACCCCTCCACTTT
TRBV7-9	.	TRBD2	TRBJ2-1	CASSLVSSGNYNEQFF	TGTGCCAGCAGCTTGGTTTCGAGCGGGAACTACAATGAGCAGTTCTTC
TRBV6-5	many	.	TRBJ1-2	CASKSFNYGYTF	TGTGCCAGCAAGAGCTTTAACTATGGCTACACCTTC
TRBV11-3	once	TRBD2	TRBJ2-3	CASTRTSGVVCTDTQYF	TGTGCCAGCACCAGGACTAGCGGGGTTGTCTGCACAGATACGCAGTATTTT
TRBV5-6	.	TRBD2	TRBJ2-1	CASSLLSPAGVHNEQFF	TGTGCCAGCAGCTTGTTGTCCCCAGCGGGAGTGCACAATGAGCAGTTCTTC
TRBV28	.	.	TRBJ2-3	CASRWTVTDTQYF	TGTGCCAGCAGATGGACAGTAACAGATACGCAGTATTTT
TRBV4-3	.	.	TRBJ1-5	CASSQDYQGGNQPQHF	TGCGCCAGCAGCCAAGATTATCAGGGTGGAAATCAGCCCCAGCATTTT
TRBV18	.	.	TRBJ2-7	CASSNQGAEQYF	TGTGCCAGCTCTAACCAAGGGGCCGAGCAGTACTTC
TRBV19	.	.	TRBJ1-5	CASSLPDQPQHF	TGTGCCAGTAGTCTCCCGGATCAGCCCCAGCATTTT
TRBV9	.	TRBD2	TRBJ2-1	CASSRGLAGGEQFF	TGTGCCAGCAGTAGAGGACTAGCGGGGGGTGAGCAGTTCTTC
TRBV4-3	.	.	TRBJ2-4	CASSRRLADTFSIQYF	TGCGCCAGCAGCCGCCGACTGGCGGATACGTTTAGCATTCAGTACTTC
TRBV6-5	.	.	TRBJ1-1	CASSYSHGTEAFF	TGTGCCAGCAGTTACTCACATGGCACTGAAGCTTTCTTT
TRBV13	few	TRBD1	TRBJ2-2	CASSRDRVTGELFF	TGTGCCAGCAGCCGGGACAGGGTGACCGGGGAGCTGTTTTTT
TRBV6-5	once	.	TRBJ2-7	CASSRAYEQYF	TGTGCCAGTAGCAGGGCCTACGAGCAGTACTTC
TRBV10-3	.	.	TRBJ2-1	CAISISHTAGNEQFF	TGTGCCATCAGTATTTCACATACAGCTGGAAATGAGCAGTTCTTC
TRBV9	.	.	TRBJ1-2	CASSAGGTDYGYTF	TGTGCCAGCAGCGCGGGGGGGACCGACTATGGCTACACCTTC
TRBV28	.	TRBD2	TRBJ2-1	CASSWGLVRNEQFF	TGTGCCAGCAGTTGGGGACTAGTTAGGAATGAGCAGTTCTTC
TRBV5-1	.	.	TRBJ1-5	CASSRYVWQGRVQPQHF	TGCGCCAGCAGTCGATACGTTTGGCAGGGTAGGGTTCAGCCCCAGCATTTT
TRBV5-1	.	.	TRBJ1-1	CASSITRDTEAFF	TGCGCCAGCAGCATTACGCGGGACACTGAAGCTTTCTTT
TRBV4-2	.	TRBD2	TRBJ2-3	CASSQAALAGVVTDTQYF	TGTGCCAGCAGCCAAGCGGCACTAGCGGGAGTGGTCACAGATACGCAGTATTTT
TRBV9	once	TRBD1	TRBJ1-6	CASSLGQGDSPLHF	TGTGCCAGCAGCCTGGGACAGGGGGATTCACCCCTCCACTTT
TRBV5-1	few	.	TRBJ2-2	CASSLTEGNTGELFF	TGCGCCAGCAGCTTGACGGAGGGGAACACCGGGGAGCTGTTTTTT
TRBV5-4	.	TRBD2	TRBJ2-3	CASSFSGDTDTQYF	TGTGCCAGCAGCTTTAGCGGGGACACAGATACGCAGTATTTT
TRBV18	.	.	TRBJ2-7	CASSPTAGFYEQYF	TGTGCCAGCTCACCGACGGCGGGGTTCTACGAGCAGTACTTC
TRBV28	.	TRBD2	TRBJ2-7	CASSPSGTYEQYF	TGTGCCAGCAGTCCTAGCGGAACTTACGAGCAGTACTTC
TRBV6-5	once	.	TRBJ1-4	CASITPGLREKLFF	TGTGCCAGCATCACGCCAGGGCTCCGGGAAAAACTGTTTTTT
TRBV4-2	.	.	TRBJ2-7	CASSQFFRKQPYEQYF	TGTGCCAGCAGCCAATTTTTCAGGAAGCAGCCCTACGAGCAGTACTTC
TRBV13	.	TRBD2	TRBJ2-3	CASSLGLAGDPSTDTQYF	TGTGCCAGCAGCTTAGGCCTAGCGGGGGACCCTTCCACAGATACGCAGTATTTT
TRBV28	medium-sized	.	TRBJ1-2	CASRDSGGLSRGYTF	TGTGCCAGCAGAGACAGTGGAGGGCTAAGTCGTGGCTACACCTTC
TRBV6-2/TRBV6-3	.	.	TRBJ1-5	CASSQSNQPQHF	TGTGCCAGCAGTCAAAGCAATCAGCCCCAGCATTTT
TRBV2	.	TRBD1	TRBJ1-6	CASSELGGQSLHF	TGTGCCAGCAGTGAGTTAGGGGGCCAATCCCTCCACTTT
TRBV24-1	once	.	TRBJ1-2	CATSDFGGYTF	TGTGCCACCAGTGATTTCGGTGGCTACACCTTC
TRBV27	.	.	TRBJ1-1	CASSLAAQSFTEAFF	TGTGCCAGCAGTTTAGCGGCCCAGTCTTTCACTGAAGCTTTCTTT
TRBV5-1	.	.	TRBJ2-3	CASSLYTPSTDTQYF	TGCGCCAGCAGCTTGTACACGCCAAGCACAGATACGCAGTATTTT
TRBV5-4	.	TRBD1	TRBJ2-7	CASSPTGGMGEQYF	TGTGCCAGCAGCCCCACAGGGGGCATGGGCGAGCAGTACTTC